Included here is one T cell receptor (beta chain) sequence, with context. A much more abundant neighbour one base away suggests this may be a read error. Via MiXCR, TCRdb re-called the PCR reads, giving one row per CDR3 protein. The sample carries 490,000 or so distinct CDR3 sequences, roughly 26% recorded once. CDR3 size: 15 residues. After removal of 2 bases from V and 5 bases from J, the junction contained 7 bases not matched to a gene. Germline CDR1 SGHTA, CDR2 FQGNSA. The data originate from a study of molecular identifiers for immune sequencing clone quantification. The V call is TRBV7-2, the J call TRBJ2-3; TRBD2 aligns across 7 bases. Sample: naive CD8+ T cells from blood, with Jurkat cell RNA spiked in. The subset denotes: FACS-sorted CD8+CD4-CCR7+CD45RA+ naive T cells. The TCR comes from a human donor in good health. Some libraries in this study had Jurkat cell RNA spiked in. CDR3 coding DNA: TGTGCCAGCAGCTTAATGGCGGGGGTAAAAGATACGCAGTATTTT. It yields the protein CASSLMAGVKDTQYF.